This T cell receptor (beta chain) was retrieved from a study of control samples from healthy donors and cancer patients. The J segment lost 4 bases and the V segment lost 7 bases, leaving 6 bases of the junction unmatched. In germline, CDR1 is SNHLY, CDR2 FYNNEI. The CDR3 totals 15 residues. Measured with immunoSEQ multiplex PCR; TCRdb has only the in-frame clones, and not every one. There are 350,000 to 450,000 clones in the sample; 75% to 95% occur only once, and just under 6.5% lies in the top ten. The source material was PBMCs. The receptor comes from a man in his forties with head and neck cancer. The chain uses TRBV2 and TRBJ2-1, with 11 bases fitting TRBD2. The CDR3 loop is CASTIGTSGYNEQFF. The CDR3 DNA reads TGTGCCAGCACCATAGGGACTAGCGGTTACAATGAGCAGTTCTTC. Using reference TRBV2 and TRBJ2-1 for the parts outside the CDR3, the full variable domain is EPEVTQTPSHQVTQMGQEVILRCVPISNHLYFYWYRQILGQKVEFLVSFYNNEISEKSEIFDDQFSVERPDGSNFTLKIRSTKLEDSAMYFCASTIGTSGYNEQFFGPGTRLTVL.